The 25 T cell receptor beta chains listed next were all sequenced from one sample in a study of T cell repertoires in cytomegalovirus infection. The antigens for these receptors are not known. In TCRdb, the reads were re-called with MiXCR into one record per CDR3 protein. The top ten hold 15% to 20% of the sample, which has 550,000 to 850,000 distinct CDR3 sequences, around a third seen once. The sample was cultured PBMCs, taken from culture after CMV antigen stimulation. All receptors come from a human donor in good health (CMV status not recorded). Some clones in this sample may be carry-over from other donors' samples.

This chain connects TRBV4-1 to TRBJ1-3; 11 bases fit TRBD1. The V gene's germline CDR1 is MGHRA and CDR2 YSYEKL. The CDR3 loop spans 15 amino acids. V shed 0 bases, J shed 6 bases, and the junction held 1 base outside the gene matches. The CDR3 DNA follows: TGCGCCAGCAGCCAAGATGGACAGGGGGCAAACACCATATATTTT. This sequence encodes CASSQDGQGANTIYF.

V and J are TRBV6-1 and TRBJ1-3; TRBD1 might be the D (5 bases). The CDR3 spans 16 residues. Trimming stripped 7 bases from V and 3 bases from J, with 19 bases between. The germline V gene encodes CDR1 MNHNS and CDR2 SASEGT. The CDR3 DNA reads as TGTGCCAGCACCCCCTGGGGGGGTACTGATGGAAACACCATATATTTT. It encodes CASTPWGGTDGNTIYF.

This clonotype has ten or more counts. The chain couples TRBV7-2 to TRBJ2-4, with 7 nucleotides matching TRBD1. This CDR3 comprises 14 residues. V trimming: 5 bases; J trimming: 3 bases; junction bases outside the gene matches: 4. Germline V lookup: CDR1 SGHTA, CDR2 FQGNSA. CDR3 region: CASSPRGSKNIQYF. The CDR3, as DNA: TGTGCCAGCAGCCCCAGGGGGAGCAAAAACATTCAGTACTTC.

This clonotype was picked up a small number of times. The chain couples TRBV12-3 or TRBV12-4 to TRBJ2-4; D call uncertain. V lost 4 bases to trimming and J lost 11 bases, with 18 bases between them. There are 14 residues in the CDR3. CDR3: CASSSLHQTMVQYF. The CDR3 DNA reads as TGTGCCAGCAGTTCACTACACCAGACCATGGTTCAGTACTTC.

This clonotype occurred a few times. J is TRBJ2-1 and V is TRBV7-2; 10 positions agree with TRBD2. Germline loops: CDR1 SGHTA, CDR2 FQGNSA. V dropped 7 bases and J dropped 4; count of bases not matched to a gene: 19. The CDR3 is 19 residues long. CDR3 loop: CASTTPSLAGVGVYNEQFF. The CDR3 DNA reads as TGTGCCAGCACCACACCAAGCCTAGCGGGAGTGGGAGTTTACAATGAGCAGTTCTTC.

This clonotype was counted only a few times. The chain has TRBV7-6 and TRBJ2-5; TRBD1 aligns across 8 bases. Germline loops: CDR1 SGHVS, CDR2 FNYEAQ. Trimming at V came to 5 bases and at J to 4 bases, leaving 9 bases not matched to a gene. This CDR3 is built from 15 residues. The CDR3 reads CASSPDRGRSETQYF. The CDR3 DNA follows: TGTGCCAGCAGCCCTGACAGGGGTCGGTCAGAGACCCAGTACTTC.

The chain employs TRBV20-1 and TRBJ1-2; D not certain. The germline gives CDR1 DFQATT, CDR2 SNEGSKA (reference sequence). The CDR3 runs 13 residues. V dropped 3 bases and J dropped 6 bases, with 14 bases sitting between them. CDR3 loop: CSASNAGGDGYTF. DNA of the CDR3: TGCAGTGCTAGTAACGCGGGCGGCGATGGCTACACCTTC.

The table lists this clonotype with a few counts. The chain links TRBV6-5 to TRBJ2-1; perhaps D is TRBD1 or TRBD2 (5 bases each). The CDR3 loop spans 15 amino acids. The germline V gene has CDR1 MNHEY and CDR2 SVGAGI. V was trimmed by 2 bases and J by 4 bases, leaving 12 bases between them. The CDR3 loop is CASSYAGTLYNEQFF. CDR3 sequence (DNA): TGTGCCAGCAGTTACGCCGGGACCCTGTACAATGAGCAGTTCTTC.

A note on this clonotype: Just one base apart from a much larger clone, this may be a read error. This sequence joins TRBV7-6 and TRBJ2-1; 11 positions agree with TRBD2. This CDR3 contains 14 residues. In germline, CDR1 is SGHVS, CDR2 FNYEAQ. DNA of the CDR3: TGTGCCAGCAGCTTACTAGCGGGAGGCAATGAGCAGTGCTTC. It yields the protein CASSLLAGGNEQCF.

The chain combines TRBV27 with TRBJ1-6, with D perhaps TRBD1 (5 bases). V was trimmed by 3 bases and J by 7 bases, leaving 13 bases between them. The germline gives CDR1 MNHEY, CDR2 SMNVEV (reference sequence). This CDR3 has 15 amino acids. The CDR3 region has the DNA TGTGCCAGCAGTTTTAGGGCAGGGAAGAATTCACCCCTCCACTTT. This encodes CASSFRAGKNSPLHF.

This clonotype was seen repeatedly, ten times or more. The rearrangement links TRBV7-2 to TRBJ2-1; the D is unclear. Germline CDR1 SGHTA, CDR2 FQGNSA. V lost 2 bases and J 2 bases, leaving 13 bases between the germline ends. The CDR3 runs to 16 residues. The CDR3 nucleotides are TGTGCCAGCAGCTTATCTTGGAGTCGGACCTACAATGAGCAGTTCTTC. Protein sequence: CASSLSWSRTYNEQFF.

This clonotype occurred a few times. J is TRBJ1-1 and V is TRBV11-2; the match to TRBD1 covers 7 bases. The germline CDR1 and CDR2 sequences are SGHAT and FQNNGV. This CDR3 contains 12 residues. V lost 5 bases to trimming and J lost 10 bases; unmatched junction nucleotides: 7. Written as DNA, the CDR3 is TGTGCCAGCAGCCAGGACAGGTGGGGAGCTTTCTTT. Its protein is CASSQDRWGAFF.

The chain is built from TRBV7-2 and TRBJ2-1; TRBD2 aligns across 11 bases. Germline CDR1 is SGHTA and CDR2 is FQGNSA. V lost 0 bases to trimming and J lost 5 bases; unmatched junction nucleotides: 0. The CDR3 is made up of 15 amino acids. Here the CDR3 reads CASSLATSGDNEQFF. CDR3 bases: TGTGCCAGCAGCTTAGCGACTAGCGGGGACAATGAGCAGTTCTTC.

The J gene is TRBJ2-1, the V gene TRBV7-2; no reliable D call. From germline, CDR1 is SGHTA and CDR2 FQGNSA. V lost 3 bases to trimming and J lost 0 bases, with 6 bases between them. There are 14 residues in the CDR3. The CDR3 DNA follows: TGTGCCAGCAGCTTGTCGGACTCCTACAATGAGCAGTTCTTC. Amino acid sequence: CASSLSDSYNEQFF.

This clonotype was counted between two and nine times. The chain uses TRBV7-8 and TRBJ2-7; the D gene is possibly TRBD2 (7 bases). The germline gives CDR1 SGHVS, CDR2 FQNEAQ. The CDR3 covers 14 residues. Trimming pared 5 bases from V and 0 bases from J, leaving 11 bases between. Here the CDR3 reads CASSKGGVSYEQYF. The CDR3 DNA reads as TGTGCCAGCAGCAAGGGGGGGGTCTCCTACGAGCAGTACTTC.

In this sample, this clonotype turned up many times. The chain couples TRBV7-6 to TRBJ2-1; D is unclear. This CDR3 region has 15 residues. Germline CDR1 is SGHVS and CDR2 is FNYEAQ. Trimming took off 1 base at V and 2 bases at J, with 9 bases between the two ends. The CDR3 reads CASSLEGDPYNEQFF. In DNA form, the CDR3 reads TGTGCCAGCAGCTTAGAAGGTGATCCCTACAATGAGCAGTTCTTC.

This clonotype was observed at least ten times. The J gene is TRBJ2-2, the V gene TRBV7-2; D remains unclear. The CDR3 contains 15 residues. The V gene's germline CDR1 is SGHTA and CDR2 FQGNSA. V lost 2 bases and J 4 bases, leaving 11 bases between the germline ends. The DNA of the CDR3 is TGTGCCAGCAGCTTAATGCCAGAACCCACCGGGGAGCTGTTTTTT. As protein: CASSLMPEPTGELFF.

This chain links TRBV12-3 or TRBV12-4 with TRBJ2-5; D is undetermined. The ends were cut back, 2 bases at V and 0 bases at J, with 10 bases in the middle. The CDR3 totals 15 residues. In nucleotides, the CDR3 is TGTGCCAGCAGTTTATGGAGCACGGACCAAGAGACCCAGTACTTC. Encoded protein: CASSLWSTDQETQYF.

The rearrangement uses TRBV3-1 and TRBJ2-7; a weak D match, TRBD2 (6 bases). The germline V gene encodes CDR1 LGHDT and CDR2 YNNKEL (reference sequence). Trimming took 6 bases from V and 0 from J, leaving 12 bases between them. The CDR3 contains 14 residues. The CDR3 DNA reads as TGTGCCAGCAGGGCTCGGGGGAGCTCCTACGAGCAGTACTTC. Its protein is CASRARGSSYEQYF.

The table lists this clonotype with a few counts. V and J are TRBV7-6 and TRBJ1-1; no clear D. Trimming cost V 2 bases and J 1 base, with 8 bases left between them. The CDR3 has 14 amino acids. CDR1 is SGHVS, CDR2 FNYEAQ, per germline. The CDR3 loop is CASSLRLGNTEAFF. CDR3 bases: TGTGCCAGCAGCTTAAGGTTAGGGAACACTGAAGCTTTCTTT.

In this sample, this clonotype turned up a few times. The chain is built from TRBV12-5 and TRBJ1-3, with 7 bases lining up with TRBD1. With 6 bases clipped from V and 0 bases from J, the junction kept 2 bases outside the gene matches. CDR1 and CDR2 from the germline V gene are LGHNT and FRNRAP. There are 14 residues in the CDR3. The CDR3 loop reads CASGRDSSGNTIYF. The CDR3 coding sequence is TGTGCTAGTGGACGGGACAGCTCTGGAAACACCATATATTTT. The variable domain in full, with the rest retrieved from reference TRBV12-5 and TRBJ1-3, is DARVTQTPRHKVTEMGQEVTMRCQPILGHNTVFWYRQTMMQGLELLAYFRNRAPLDDSGMPKDRFSAEMPDATLATLKIQPSEPRDSAVYFCASGRDSSGNTIYFGEGSWLTVV.

Comments on this clonotype: A much larger clone sits a single nucleotide away, making a read error possible. The chain carries TRBV7-9 and TRBJ2-1; D remains unclear. The CDR3 is 11 amino acids. Germline V gives CDR1 SEHNR, CDR2 FQNEAQ (reference sequence). Trimming removed 3 bases at V and 9 bases at J, with 6 bases between. CDR3 sequence: CASSLMGEQFF. The CDR3, as DNA: TGTGCCAGCAGCTTGATGGGTGAGCAGTTCTTC.

The chain recombines TRBV20-1 with TRBJ2-7; 9 bases line up with TRBD2. This CDR3 region has 12 residues. Germline assignment: CDR1 DFQATT and CDR2 SNEGSKA (reference sequence). Germline trimming cut 7 bases from V and 2 bases from J; bases unmatched to any gene: 3. The CDR3 DNA reads TGCAGTGTAGCGGGGGTTGCCTACGAGCAGTACTTC. It encodes CSVAGVAYEQYF.

This clonotype was seen at least ten times. The V call is TRBV7-2, the J call TRBJ2-3; 7 nucleotides align to TRBD2. CDR3 size: 15 residues. J was trimmed by 5 bases and V by 5 bases; bases with no gene match: 10. Germline assignment: CDR1 SGHTA and CDR2 FQGNSA. The CDR3 loop is CASSPGAGRGDTQYF. In DNA form, the CDR3 reads TGTGCCAGCAGCCCCGGGGCGGGGAGGGGAGATACGCAGTATTTT.

This clonotype was observed a handful of times. The chain recombines TRBV19 with TRBJ2-3; a possible D gene is TRBD2 (6 bases). The CDR3 spans 11 residues. Deletions cut 5 bases from V and 14 bases from J, with 14 bases between. Germline V gene sequence: CDR1 LNHDA, CDR2 SQIVND (reference sequence). The CDR3 coding sequence is TGTGCCAGTAGTCTGGGACTTTGGTGGTATTTT. It is translated as CASSLGLWWYF.